What follows are 20 T cell receptor beta chains derived from one specimen sequenced in a study of blood T cell repertoires in COVID-19. Using immunoSEQ multiplex PCR, the repertoire was profiled, and TCRdb retains in-frame clones only, with some absent. The sample contains some 390,000 clones, 85% to 90% of which appear only once. The sample consisted of PBMCs or T cells enriched from blood (not recorded which). These TCRs come from a young man who had recovered from COVID-19.

The count of this clone is one. The V and J genes are TRBV19 and TRBJ2-7; 10 bases map to TRBD2. Unmatched junction bases numbered 8, after V lost 5 bases and J lost 4 bases. The V gene's germline CDR1 is LNHDA and CDR2 SQIVND (reference sequence). The length of the CDR3 is 15 residues. This CDR3 reads CASSRAGGPRYEQYF. The CDR3 region has the DNA TGTGCCAGTAGTCGAGCGGGAGGGCCTAGGTACGAGCAGTACTTC.

The chain couples TRBV6-5 to TRBJ1-1; a possible D gene is TRBD1 (5 bases). The V and J ends lost 6 bases and 3 bases respectively, with 14 bases between them. This CDR3 contains 14 residues. CDR1 MNHEY and CDR2 SVGAGI come from the germline V gene. CDR3 DNA sequence: TGTGCCAGCAGCCCCTTGACAGATTACACTGAAGCTTTCTTT. Amino acids: CASSPLTDYTEAFF.

V gene TRBV5-1 combines with J gene TRBJ2-5; 7 bases map to TRBD1. With 3 bases clipped from V and 3 bases from J, the junction kept 5 bases outside the gene matches. There are 14 residues in the CDR3. Germline V CDR1 and CDR2: SGHRS, YFSETQ. CDR3 sequence reads: CASSSPTGKETQYF. As DNA, the CDR3 is TGCGCCAGCAGCTCCCCGACAGGGAAAGAGACCCAGTACTTC. Full variable domain (rest looked up from reference TRBV5-1 and TRBJ2-5): KAGVTQTPRYLIKTRGQQVTLSCSPISGHRSVSWYQQTPGQGLQFLFEYFSETQRNKGNFPGRFSGRQFSNSRSEMNVSTLELGDSALYLCASSSPTGKETQYFGPGTRLLVL.

V and J are TRBV12-3 or TRBV12-4 and TRBJ2-7, with D possibly TRBD1 on 6 matching bases. The CDR3 length is 13 residues. Trimming removed 5 bases at V and 4 bases at J, with 12 bases between. Written as DNA, the CDR3 is TGTGCCAGCAGTCTCACAGGGAATTACGAGCAGTACTTC. Amino acid sequence: CASSLTGNYEQYF.

The chain couples TRBV28 to TRBJ1-4; D possibly corresponds to TRBD1 (6 bases). The CDR3 is made up of 15 amino acids. Between the trimmed V and J ends, which lost 5 bases and 8 bases, there was a span of 18 bases. Germline-derived CDR1 and CDR2 are MDHEN and SYDVKM. CDR3 loop: CASSVIQGGAEKLFF. The DNA for the CDR3 is TGTGCCAGCAGTGTTATACAGGGTGGCGCGGAAAAACTGTTTTTT.

The rearrangement links TRBV7-6 to TRBJ2-2, with TRBD2 matching 11 bases. The CDR3 spans 16 residues. Germline CDR1 is SGHVS and CDR2 is FNYEAQ. The J segment lost 4 bases and the V segment lost 1 base, leaving 2 bases of the junction unmatched. This CDR3 is CASSLGLAGLTGELFF. The CDR3, as DNA: TGTGCCAGCAGCTTAGGACTAGCGGGGCTCACCGGGGAGCTGTTTTTT.

The chain carries TRBV6-5 and TRBJ2-5; 8 bases are a match to TRBD2. V was clipped by 2 bases and J by 2 bases; unmatched bases: 7. The CDR3 is made up of 16 amino acids. Germline values: CDR1 MNHEY, CDR2 SVGAGI. Here the CDR3 reads CASSYGLAGGQETQYF. For the CDR3, the DNA is TGTGCCAGCAGTTACGGTCTGGCGGGAGGACAAGAGACCCAGTACTTC.

Ten or more counts support this clone. The same CDR3 is also encoded by other DNA sequences in this sample. The DNA of the CDR3 is TGTGCCAGCAGCCAAGCCCAGGGCAATAATGAAAAACTGTTTTTT. This translates into CASSQAQGNNEKLFF. The rearrangement links TRBV3-1 (or the pseudogene TRBV3-2) to TRBJ1-4; TRBD1 is a possible D gene (5 bases). Trimming pared 1 base from V and 4 bases from J, leaving 10 bases between. The germline gives CDR1 LGHDT, CDR2 YNNKEL (reference sequence). The CDR3 has 15 amino acids.

The genes are TRBV6-5 and TRBJ1-5, with TRBD1 matching over 8 bases. CDR1 MNHEY and CDR2 SVGAGI come from the germline V gene. This CDR3 region has 14 residues. The V gene end was trimmed by 6 bases and the J gene end by 7 bases; junction bases not matched to a gene: 8. CDR3 DNA sequence: TGTGCCAGCAGCTGGGACAGGTTTTCGCAGCCCCAGCATTTT. It codes for CASSWDRFSQPQHF.

This chain connects TRBV4-1 to TRBJ1-1; 7 positions agree with TRBD1. This CDR3 is built from 17 residues. Germline assignment: CDR1 MGHRA and CDR2 YSYEKL. V lost 1 base and J lost 3; bases outside the gene matches: 11. The CDR3 protein is CASSQVPKTGRYTEAFF. The DNA of the CDR3 is TGCGCCAGCAGCCAAGTACCAAAGACAGGGCGATACACTGAAGCTTTCTTT.

This chain links TRBV11-2 with TRBJ1-1; unclear D gene. V was cut by 3 bases and J by 6 bases, with 8 bases left in between. The germline V gene has CDR1 SGHAT and CDR2 FQNNGV. The CDR3 runs 12 residues. CDR3: CASSFRRAEAFF. CDR3 bases: TGTGCCAGCAGCTTCCGTCGGGCTGAAGCTTTCTTT.

The chain links TRBV7-2 to TRBJ2-2; D might be TRBD2 (6 bases). CDR1 and CDR2 from the germline V gene are SGHTA and FQGNSA. CDR3 size: 15 residues. The V and J ends lost 1 base and 2 bases respectively, with 8 bases between them. Written as DNA, the CDR3 is TGTGCCAGCAGCTTAGTCGGGACTAACACCGGGGAGCTGTTTTTT. Amino acid sequence: CASSLVGTNTGELFF.

The chain links TRBV25-1 to TRBJ1-6; 8 bases map to TRBD1. CDR3 length equals 17 residues. The trim removed 5 bases at V and 9 bases at J, leaving 15 bases unmatched. CDR1 is MGHDK, CDR2 SYGVNS, per germline. In DNA form, the CDR3 reads TGTGCCAGCAGTCCTCCCTTCGGGGCAGGGGGCAGTTCACCCCTCCACTTT. Translating gives CASSPPFGAGGSSPLHF.

The rearrangement uses TRBV5-1 and TRBJ2-1; the match to TRBD1 covers 10 bases. CDR1 and CDR2 (germline): SGHRS, YFSETQ. Unmatched junction bases numbered 8, after V lost 4 bases and J lost 4 bases. The CDR3 is 16 amino acids. This CDR3 is CASSHRGDRGYNEQFF. The CDR3 nucleotides read TGCGCCAGCAGCCACAGGGGGGACAGGGGATACAATGAGCAGTTCTTC.

V gene TRBV5-4 combines with J gene TRBJ2-3; tentative D call: TRBD1 (6 bases). Trimming stripped 4 bases from V and 5 bases from J, with 17 bases between. There are 15 residues in the CDR3. The germline CDR1 and CDR2 sequences are SGHNT and YYREEE (reference sequence). The CDR3 DNA sequence: TGTGCCAGCAGCCCGCCAGGGGCGCAGAAAGATACGCAGTATTTT. This encodes CASSPPGAQKDTQYF.

The V and J genes are TRBV4-2 and TRBJ1-1, with a possible D match to TRBD1 (5 bases). This CDR3 region has 12 residues. V was cut by 1 base and J by 9 bases, with 9 bases left in between. From germline, CDR1 is LGHNA and CDR2 YNFKEQ. CDR3 nucleotides: TGTGCCAGCAGCCAAGCGGCGGGGCAAGCTTTCTTT. Its protein product is CASSQAAGQAFF.

CDR3 region: CASSPLITEGNTEAFF. The CDR3 nucleotides read TGTGCCAGCTCACCACTTATCACCGAGGGGAACACTGAAGCTTTCTTT. This chain connects TRBV18 to TRBJ1-1; D gene unclear. Germline-derived CDR1 and CDR2 are KGHSH and LQKENI. The CDR3 contains 16 residues. V was clipped by 1 base and J by 1 base, with 13 bases between them.

This chain connects TRBV12-3 or TRBV12-4 to TRBJ1-2, with D possibly TRBD1 on 5 matching bases. CDR3 length: 13 amino acids. Trimming stripped 3 bases from V and 6 bases from J, with 11 bases between. CDR3 coding DNA: TGTGCCAGCAGTTTCGGACAACCTGATGGCTACACCTTC. Protein product: CASSFGQPDGYTF.

The sample holds a few counts of this clone. This chain joins TRBV7-9 and TRBJ2-6; possible D gene TRBD2, 5 bases. Per germline, CDR1 SEHNR and CDR2 FQNEAQ (reference sequence). The germline V and J ends were trimmed by 2 bases and 2 bases, with 7 bases remaining between them. The CDR3 totals 15 residues. The CDR3 DNA reads TGTGCCAGCAGCTTATCCGGGACTGGGGCCAACGTCCTGACTTTC. It specifies CASSLSGTGANVLTF.

The gene calls are TRBV7-2 and TRBJ1-3, with D possibly being TRBD1 (5 bases). Germline V lookup: CDR1 SGHTA, CDR2 FQGNSA. Trimming pared 5 bases from V and 2 bases from J, leaving 10 bases between. This CDR3 is built from 14 residues. The CDR3 DNA reads TGTGCCAGCAGCCAACAGGTTGCTGGAAACACCATATATTTT. Its protein is CASSQQVAGNTIYF.